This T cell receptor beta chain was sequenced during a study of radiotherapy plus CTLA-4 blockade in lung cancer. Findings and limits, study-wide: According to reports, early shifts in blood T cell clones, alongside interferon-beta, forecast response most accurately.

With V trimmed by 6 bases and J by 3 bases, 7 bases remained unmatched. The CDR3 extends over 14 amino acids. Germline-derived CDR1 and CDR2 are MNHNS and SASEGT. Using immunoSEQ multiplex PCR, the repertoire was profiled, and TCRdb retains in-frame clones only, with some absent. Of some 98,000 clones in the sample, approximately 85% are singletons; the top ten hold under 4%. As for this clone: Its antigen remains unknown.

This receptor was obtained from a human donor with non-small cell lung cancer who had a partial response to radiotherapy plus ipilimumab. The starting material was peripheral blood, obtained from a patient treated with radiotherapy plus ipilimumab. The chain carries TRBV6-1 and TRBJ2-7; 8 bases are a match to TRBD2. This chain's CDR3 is CASSLREGVYEQYF. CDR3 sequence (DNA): TGTGCCAGCAGCCTTCGGGAGGGAGTCTACGAGCAGTACTTC.